The source of this TCR beta chain is a study of siplizumab effects on memory and regulatory T cells. Study results and limitations: For siplizumab cultures, the suppressive function of their proliferating Tregs was not confirmed. The authors mapped only a minor fraction of alloreactive clones to unstimulated subsets. Roughly 75-95% of proliferating CD4+ or CD8+ clones lacked an assignable naive or memory phenotype. The alloresponse seemed to draw substantially on naive T cells, which appeared more diverse than memory cells.

The assay was immunoSEQ multiplex PCR, and TCRdb's table has in-frame clones only and misses some. The table includes about 120,000 clones, 80% to 95% detected once. Germline V gene sequence: CDR1 SGHVS, CDR2 FNYEAQ. V lost 3 bases, J lost 0 bases, and 17 bases lay in between. This CDR3 is 18 amino acids long. A remark on this clone: Its antigen is unidentified.

The TCR was taken from a human donor in good health. The sequenced material came from non-Treg CD4+ T cells sorted from blood. This chain joins TRBV7-6 and TRBJ2-2, with D perhaps matching TRBD1 (5 bases). The CDR3 DNA is TGTGCCAGCAGCTTTGCGTGGGGCCAGGGCGCGAACACCGGGGAGCTGTTTTTT. Translation gives CASSFAWGQGANTGELFF.